The 24 T cell receptor beta chains presented below share a single source sample, sequenced in a study of T cell responses to AZD1222 COVID-19 vaccine. Profiling relied on immunoSEQ multiplex PCR, and the TCRdb table lists in-frame clones only, not all of them. Among roughly 120,000 clones listed, more than 70% were seen once. The sample was peripheral blood, taken on day 0 of AZD1222 vaccination. The receptors stem from an adult in good health.

The chain links TRBV6-6 to TRBJ1-2; D remains unclear. Germline values: CDR1 MNHNY, CDR2 SVGAGI (reference sequence). The V and J ends lost 2 bases and 5 bases respectively, with 15 bases between them. The CDR3 has 15 residues. CDR3 sequence (DNA): TGTGCCAGCAGTTACACAGCGGGAGCGAGTTATGGCTACACCTTC. Translating gives CASSYTAGASYGYTF.

V gene TRBV28 combines with J gene TRBJ2-3, with 9 bases aligning to TRBD2. Germline CDR1 reads MDHEN; CDR2 reads SYDVKM. Unmatched junction bases numbered 16, after V lost 7 bases and J lost 2 bases. The CDR3 loop spans 18 amino acids. CDR3 in DNA: TGTGCCAGCACAAAAACCAGGTCTAGCGGGATACTCACAGATACGCAGTATTTT. Amino acid sequence: CASTKTRSSGILTDTQYF.

This chain links TRBV10-3 with TRBJ1-1; D not certain. This CDR3 spans 14 amino acids. Germline V CDR1 and CDR2: ENHRY, SYGVKD. Trimming cost V 0 bases and J 11 bases, with 16 bases left between them. Here the CDR3 reads CAISESGRIGGAFF. CDR3 nucleotides: TGTGCCATCAGTGAGTCGGGGAGGATAGGTGGGGCTTTCTTT.

V usage is TRBV29-1 and J usage is TRBJ1-4; 8 bases are a match to TRBD1. V was pared by 5 bases and J by 7 bases, with 3 bases of the junction left unmatched. The CDR3 runs 12 residues. The germline V gene has CDR1 SQVTM and CDR2 ANQGSEA. CDR3 region: CSVKTGVEKLFF. The CDR3, as DNA: TGCAGCGTTAAGACAGGGGTTGAAAAACTGTTTTTT. Looking up the rest from reference TRBV29-1 and TRBJ1-4 gives the full variable domain: SAVISQKPSRDICQRGTSLTIQCQVDSQVTMMFWYRQQPGQSLTLIATANQGSEATYESGFVIDKFPISRPNLTFSTLTVSNMSPEDSSIYLCSVKTGVEKLFFGSGTQLSVL.

This rearrangement joins TRBV5-1 to TRBJ1-2, with TRBD1 matching over 9 bases. The ends lost 0 bases at V and 8 bases at J; junction bases unmatched: 8. The CDR3 is 15 residues long. CDR1 and CDR2 from the germline V gene are SGHRS and YFSETQ. The CDR3 DNA reads TGCGCCAGCAGCTTGGGGGACAGGGAGGCAGGCGGCTACACCTTC. Translation: CASSLGDREAGGYTF.

V and J are TRBV5-1 and TRBJ2-5, with 7 bases aligning to TRBD2. Germline CDR1 and CDR2: SGHRS and YFSETQ. The CDR3 sequence is 15 residues long. V gave up 2 bases and J gave up 5 bases; unmatched junction bases: 9. The CDR3 nucleotides are TGCGCCAGCAGCTTCCAGCGGGATGCGGCCGAGACCCAGTACTTC. Translating it yields CASSFQRDAAETQYF.

This chain links TRBV19 with TRBJ1-5, with no clear D. Trimming removed 6 bases at V and 0 bases at J, with 15 bases between. The germline V gene has CDR1 LNHDA and CDR2 SQIVND (reference sequence). The CDR3 is made up of 16 amino acids. In DNA, the CDR3 is TGTGCCAGTAGCGAGCCCACCTCATATAGCAATCAGCCCCAGCATTTT. Translation gives CASSEPTSYSNQPQHF. The full variable domain, rest sourced from reference TRBV19 and TRBJ1-5, is DGGITQSPKYLFRKEGQNVTLSCEQNLNHDAMYWYRQDPGQGLRLIYYSQIVNDFQKGDIAEGYSVSREKKESFPLTVTSAQKNPTAFYLCASSEPTSYSNQPQHFGDGTRLSIL.

The gene calls are TRBV10-3 and TRBJ2-2; 13 bases line up with TRBD2. The CDR3 spans 17 residues. With 7 bases clipped from V and 0 bases from J, the junction kept 5 bases outside the gene matches. Germline CDR1 reads ENHRY; CDR2 reads SYGVKD. The CDR3 is CAITKGTSGANTGELFF. The CDR3 region has the DNA TGTGCCATCACCAAAGGGACTAGCGGGGCGAACACCGGGGAGCTGTTTTTT.

This chain joins TRBV5-1 and TRBJ2-1; D not certain. V shed 1 base and J shed 4 bases, with 9 bases lying between them. CDR1 and CDR2 (germline): SGHRS, YFSETQ. The CDR3 runs 14 residues. In DNA form, the CDR3 reads TGCGCCAGCAGCTTGTCCGTAGGTTACAATGAGCAGTTCTTC. Translated: CASSLSVGYNEQFF.

The V call is TRBV4-2, the J call TRBJ1-6, with D perhaps matching TRBD1 (5 bases). CDR1 is LGHNA and CDR2 is YNFKEQ in the germline V gene. The length of the CDR3 is 16 residues. V was cut by 0 bases and J by 5 bases, with 11 bases left in between. CDR3 coding DNA: TGTGCCAGCAGCCAAGAGGCCCAGGGTAATAATTCACCCCTCCACTTT. It codes for CASSQEAQGNNSPLHF.

J is TRBJ2-2 and V is TRBV12-3 or TRBV12-4, with D hard to call. The CDR3 consists of 13 residues. V was clipped by 2 bases and J by 1 base, with 2 bases between them. CDR3: CASSLLNTGELFF. The CDR3 region has the DNA TGTGCCAGCAGTTTACTGAACACCGGGGAGCTGTTTTTT.

This rearrangement joins TRBV6-6 to TRBJ1-1; D might be TRBD1 (5 bases). The germline V gene encodes CDR1 MNHNY and CDR2 SVGAGI (reference sequence). Trimming removed 6 bases at V and 1 base at J, with 12 bases between. The CDR3 runs 14 residues. CDR3 bases: TGTGCCAGCAGCGGAGAGGGGCGGAACACTGAAGCTTTCTTT. Its translation is CASSGEGRNTEAFF.

The chain joins TRBV28 to TRBJ1-5, with a possible D match to TRBD1 (6 bases). The CDR3 consists of 14 residues. Germline V gene lookup returns CDR1 MDHEN and CDR2 SYDVKM. The V end lost 3 bases, the J end lost 7 bases, and 13 bases lay between the germline ends. The CDR3 bases are TGTGCCAGCAGTTTCACAGGGATGAGCCAGCCCCAGCATTTT. It is translated as CASSFTGMSQPQHF. The full variable domain, in which reference TRBV28 and TRBJ1-5 provide the parts outside the CDR3, is DVKVTQSSRYLVKRTGEKVFLECVQDMDHENMFWYRQDPGLGLRLIYFSYDVKMKEKGDIPEGYSVSREKKERFSLILESASTNQTSMYLCASSFTGMSQPQHFGDGTRLSIL.

This clone occurred once. The rearrangement joins TRBV4-1 to TRBJ1-2; D is unclear. V lost 1 base, J lost 4 bases, and 7 bases lay in between. Per germline, CDR1 MGHRA and CDR2 YSYEKL. The CDR3 extends over 13 amino acids. The CDR3 DNA is TGCGCCAGCAGCCAAGGCCAGCGCTATGGCTACACCTTC. This encodes CASSQGQRYGYTF.

The chain couples TRBV6-5 to TRBJ1-1; unclear D gene. This CDR3 contains 14 residues. The V gene's germline CDR1 is MNHEY and CDR2 SVGAGI. The V gene lost 5 bases and the J gene lost 8 bases, with 18 bases spanning the gap. CDR3 coding DNA: TGTGCCAGCAGTCCTCCTCCTGCAAGTTACGAAGCTTTCTTT. Residues: CASSPPPASYEAFF.

This chain joins TRBV27 and TRBJ2-3, with 7 nucleotides matching TRBD1. This CDR3 has 16 residues. CDR1 and CDR2 (germline): MNHEY, SMNVEV (reference sequence). The V gene end was trimmed by 4 bases and the J gene end by 6 bases; junction bases not matched to a gene: 13. For the CDR3, the DNA is TGTGCCAGCAGTTCCCGCCGGGACAGTCGAACGGATACGCAGTATTTT. Protein sequence: CASSSRRDSRTDTQYF.

The genes are TRBV10-2 and TRBJ2-5, with D possibly TRBD1 on 6 matching bases. Germline V gene sequence: CDR1 WSHSY, CDR2 SAAADI. This CDR3 is 17 amino acids long. The V gene lost 3 bases and the J gene lost 3 bases, with 20 bases spanning the gap. CDR3 amino acids: CASSEPPEGQFKETQYF. The CDR3 bases are TGCGCCAGCAGTGAACCTCCTGAAGGACAGTTTAAAGAGACCCAGTACTTC.

The rearrangement joins TRBV19 to TRBJ2-2; no clear D. Trimming removed 5 bases at V and 8 bases at J, with 6 bases between. The CDR3 is 11 residues long. Germline CDR1 reads LNHDA; CDR2 reads SQIVND (reference sequence). CDR3 region: CASSQYGELFF. As DNA, the CDR3 is TGTGCCAGTAGTCAATATGGGGAGCTGTTTTTT.

The chain uses TRBV2 and TRBJ1-5; D unresolved. In germline, CDR1 is SNHLY, CDR2 FYNNEI. This CDR3 has 13 residues. Trimming shortened V by 7 bases and J by 0 bases, and 7 bases separated the two germline ends. The CDR3 DNA reads TGTGCCAGCAACAGTAATAGCAATCAGCCCCAGCATTTT. This translates into CASNSNSNQPQHF. The whole variable domain, remainder taken from reference TRBV2 and TRBJ1-5, is EPEVTQTPSHQVTQMGQEVILRCVPISNHLYFYWYRQILGQKVEFLVSFYNNEISEKSEIFDDQFSVERPDGSNFTLKIRSTKLEDSAMYFCASNSNSNQPQHFGDGTRLSIL.

The gene calls are TRBV4-1 and TRBJ2-7; the D is unclear. V shed 4 bases and J shed 2 bases, with 15 bases lying between them. This CDR3 has 15 amino acids. Germline V gene lookup returns CDR1 MGHRA and CDR2 YSYEKL. The CDR3, as DNA: TGCGCCAGCAGCCCGCGTTGGGCAGCCACCTACGAGCAGTACTTC. Residues: CASSPRWAATYEQYF.

The chain joins TRBV7-3 to TRBJ2-3; D unclear. CDR3 size: 13 residues. The germline V and J ends were trimmed by 7 bases and 1 base, with 9 bases remaining between them. Germline CDR1 SGHTA, CDR2 FQGTGA. CDR3 sequence reads: CASNLKGTDTQYF. CDR3 coding DNA: TGTGCCAGCAACCTTAAGGGCACAGATACGCAGTATTTT. The entire variable domain, with the rest obtained from reference TRBV7-3 and TRBJ2-3, is as follows: GAGVSQTPSNKVTEKGKYVELRCDPISGHTALYWYRQSLGQGPEFLIYFQGTGAADDSGLPNDRFFAVRPEGSVSTLKIQRTERGDSAVYLCASNLKGTDTQYFGPGTRLTVL.

This chain joins TRBV10-3 and TRBJ2-7; TRBD1 agrees at 8 bases. The CDR3 is made up of 13 amino acids. Germline-derived CDR1 and CDR2 are ENHRY and SYGVKD. With 4 bases clipped from V and 5 bases from J, the junction kept 4 bases outside the gene matches. In DNA, the CDR3 is TGTGCCATCAGTGCTTGGACAGGGAACGAGCAGTACTTC. Protein: CAISAWTGNEQYF.

The chain uses TRBV5-1 and TRBJ2-3; TRBD2 aligns across 14 bases. CDR1 is SGHRS and CDR2 is YFSETQ in the germline V gene. After removal of 4 bases from V and 0 bases from J, the junction contained 4 bases not matched to a gene. This CDR3 is 17 amino acids long. The CDR3 coding sequence is TGCGCCAGCAGCACGGGACTAGCGGGGGCCAGCACAGATACGCAGTATTTT. It codes for CASSTGLAGASTDTQYF.

V usage is TRBV5-1 and J usage is TRBJ2-5, with TRBD1 matching 10 bases. The CDR3 consists of 14 residues. Per the germline V gene, CDR1 is SGHRS and CDR2 is YFSETQ. V lost 4 bases to trimming and J lost 5 bases; unmatched junction nucleotides: 5. CDR3 in amino acids: CASSLTGGRETQYF. The CDR3 DNA sequence: TGCGCCAGCAGCCTGACAGGGGGCCGGGAGACCCAGTACTTC.